This entry lists 14 T cell receptor beta chains sequenced from one sample in a study of T cell repertoires in ileal Crohn's disease (dated by TCRdb to the late 2010s). The intended sense of this specimen's time point label: inflamed ileum from the surgical specimen. Receptor amplification or capture employed the immunoSEQ multiplex PCR assay. TCRdb re-hosts the immuneACCESS table, in-frame sequences only. Its copies lack some clones; in the studies checked, an unresolved V gene accounts for under half of them, and the cause for the rest is not known. Here the sample has under 14,000 clones; roughly 87% occur a single time. The ten largest clones capture approximately 9.5% of the sample. The sample was ileal tissue. The receptors were sampled from an adult with Crohn's disease.

This chain joins TRBV4-1 and TRBJ2-2, with 7 positions matching TRBD1. J was trimmed by 0 bases and V by 2 bases; bases with no gene match: 6. Germline CDR1 reads MGHRA; CDR2 reads YSYEKL. The CDR3 is made up of 17 amino acids. CDR3 sequence (DNA): TGCGCCAGCAGCCAACCCCCGGGACAGACGAACACCGGGGAGCTGTTTTTT. As protein: CASSQPPGQTNTGELFF.

For the CDR3, the DNA is TGTGCCAGCAGCAAGGACAGGGTTGGGGCCAACGTCCTGACTTTC. Protein sequence: CASSKDRVGANVLTF. The rearrangement links TRBV5-6 to TRBJ2-6, with 8 bases that match TRBD1. The V gene's germline CDR1 is SGHDT and CDR2 YYEEEE. V was pared by 4 bases and J by 3 bases, with 3 bases of the junction left unmatched. This CDR3 contains 15 residues.

This clone appeared a single time. This chain joins TRBV20-1 and TRBJ2-1; D gene ambiguous. The germline gives CDR1 DFQATT, CDR2 SNEGSKA (reference sequence). The CDR3 consists of 11 residues. Trimming took off 0 bases at V and 12 bases at J, with 9 bases between the two ends. The CDR3 protein is CSARDNSGQFF. DNA for the CDR3: TGCAGTGCTAGAGATAATTCAGGGCAGTTCTTC.

V gene TRBV7-9 combines with J gene TRBJ1-4, with 8 bases that match TRBD1. The CDR3 extends over 15 amino acids. V dropped 6 bases and J dropped 8; count of bases not matched to a gene: 11. Looked up from germline, CDR1 is SEHNR and CDR2 is FQNEAQ (reference sequence). CDR3 sequence: CASSLLRDRQEKLFF. DNA for the CDR3: TGTGCCAGCAGTCTACTCCGGGACAGGCAAGAAAAACTGTTTTTT.

V gene TRBV9 combines with J gene TRBJ1-1; D may be TRBD1 (5 bases). The V and J ends lost 4 bases and 10 bases respectively, with 14 bases between them. Germline values: CDR1 SGDLS, CDR2 YYNGEE. This CDR3 region has 12 residues. CDR3: CASSSPQAGAFF. The DNA for the CDR3 is TGTGCCAGCAGCTCTCCACAGGCTGGAGCTTTCTTT.

The J gene is TRBJ2-2, the V gene TRBV10-3; 9 bases line up with TRBD2. Germline-derived CDR1 and CDR2 are ENHRY and SYGVKD. V shed 10 bases and J 0 bases; nucleotides not matched to a gene: 3. The CDR3 totals 14 residues. CDR3 amino acids: CATRTSANTGELFF. DNA for the CDR3: TGTGCCACCCGGACTAGCGCGAACACCGGGGAGCTGTTTTTT.

The V and J genes are TRBV30 and TRBJ2-7; 10 nucleotides align to TRBD2. Germline V CDR1 and CDR2: GTSNPN, SVGIG (reference sequence). This CDR3 is 13 amino acids long. Losses at the gene ends were 2 bases for V and 9 bases for J; bases not matched to a gene: 7. The CDR3 DNA sequence: TGTGCCTGGAGTTGGCTAGCGGGAGTTGGGCAGTACTTC. This translates into CAWSWLAGVGQYF.

This chain uses TRBV2 with TRBJ2-3; tentative D call: TRBD1 (6 bases). The germline V gene encodes CDR1 SNHLY and CDR2 FYNNEI. This CDR3 spans 16 amino acids. V was pared by 2 bases and J by 3 bases, with 15 bases between. The CDR3 DNA reads as TGTGCCAGCAGTGAACCTCCCTCAGGGGAGACAGATACGCAGTATTTT. Amino acids: CASSEPPSGETDTQYF.

CDR3 region: CASSLTIAYNEQFF. DNA for the CDR3: TGTGCCAGCAGCTTAACTATTGCCTACAATGAGCAGTTCTTC. This sequence joins TRBV7-3 and TRBJ2-1; D is uncertain. The CDR3 runs 14 residues. CDR1 is SGHTA, CDR2 FQGTGA, per germline. Trimming took off 0 bases at V and 2 bases at J, with 5 bases between the two ends. The entire variable domain, with the rest obtained from reference TRBV7-3 and TRBJ2-1, is as follows: GAGVSQTPSNKVTEKGKYVELRCDPISGHTALYWYRQSLGQGPEFLIYFQGTGAADDSGLPNDRFFAVRPEGSVSTLKIQRTERGDSAVYLCASSLTIAYNEQFFGPGTRLTVL.

J is TRBJ2-3 and V is TRBV7-3; perhaps TRBD2 as D (5 bases). V lost 0 bases to trimming and J lost 10 bases, with 17 bases between them. Germline V lookup: CDR1 SGHTA, CDR2 FQGTGA. The CDR3 length is 15 residues. The chain's CDR3 is CASSLTRVGRESQYF. The CDR3 nucleotides read TGTGCCAGCAGCTTAACGAGGGTTGGGAGAGAGTCGCAGTATTTT.

The genes are TRBV5-1 and TRBJ1-1, with D tentatively TRBD1 (5 bases). This CDR3 spans 14 amino acids. V gave up 6 bases and J gave up 5 bases, with 17 bases separating them. Germline V CDR1 and CDR2: SGHRS, YFSETQ. CDR3 DNA: TGCGCCAGCACCCCAACCACAGGAAGGACTGAAGCTTTCTTT. It yields the protein CASTPTTGRTEAFF.

The rearrangement uses TRBV30 and TRBJ1-5; D call uncertain. The CDR3 is 14 residues long. V was trimmed by 2 bases and J by 5 bases, leaving 13 bases between them. CDR1 and CDR2 from the germline V gene are GTSNPN and SVGIG (reference sequence). The CDR3 spells CAWSYDSGDQPQHF. CDR3 in DNA: TGTGCCTGGAGTTACGATTCAGGAGATCAGCCCCAGCATTTT. Full variable domain (rest looked up from reference TRBV30 and TRBJ1-5): SQTIHQWPATLVQPVGSPLSLECTVEGTSNPNLYWYRQAAGRGLQLLFYSVGIGQISSEVPQNLSASRPQDRQFILSSKKLLLSDSGFYLCAWSYDSGDQPQHFGDGTRLSIL.

The chain uses TRBV29-1 and TRBJ1-2; possible D gene TRBD1, 6 bases. CDR3 size: 14 residues. V lost 5 bases and J 2 bases, leaving 15 bases between the germline ends. Germline CDR1 is SQVTM and CDR2 is ANQGSEA. As DNA, the CDR3 is TGCAGCGTTCGCTCCCGAACAGGGAACTATGGCTACACCTTC. It specifies CSVRSRTGNYGYTF. The variable domain in full, completed from reference TRBV29-1 and TRBJ1-2, reads SAVISQKPSRDICQRGTSLTIQCQVDSQVTMMFWYRQQPGQSLTLIATANQGSEATYESGFVIDKFPISRPNLTFSTLTVSNMSPEDSSIYLCSVRSRTGNYGYTFGSGTRLTVV.

The genes are TRBV5-4 and TRBJ1-3, with TRBD1 matching over 10 bases. In germline, CDR1 is SGHNT, CDR2 YYREEE (reference sequence). V lost 4 bases to trimming and J lost 9 bases; unmatched junction nucleotides: 7. The CDR3 has 14 residues. This CDR3 reads CASSADRGLGTIYF. The CDR3 region has the DNA TGTGCCAGCAGCGCCGACAGGGGGCTTGGCACCATATATTTT.